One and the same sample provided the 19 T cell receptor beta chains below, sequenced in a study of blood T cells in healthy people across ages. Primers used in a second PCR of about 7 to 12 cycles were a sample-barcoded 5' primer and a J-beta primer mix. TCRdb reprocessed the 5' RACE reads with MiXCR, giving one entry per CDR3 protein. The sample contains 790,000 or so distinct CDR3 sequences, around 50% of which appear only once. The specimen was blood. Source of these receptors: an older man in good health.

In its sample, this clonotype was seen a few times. The CDR3 region is CASSPDGYQETQYF. CDR3 DNA sequence: TGTGCCAGCTCACCGGACGGATATCAAGAGACCCAGTACTTC. V usage is TRBV18 and J usage is TRBJ2-5; D is uncertain. There are 14 residues in the CDR3. V shed 3 bases and J shed 2 bases, with 10 bases lying between them. Per germline, CDR1 KGHSH and CDR2 LQKENI.

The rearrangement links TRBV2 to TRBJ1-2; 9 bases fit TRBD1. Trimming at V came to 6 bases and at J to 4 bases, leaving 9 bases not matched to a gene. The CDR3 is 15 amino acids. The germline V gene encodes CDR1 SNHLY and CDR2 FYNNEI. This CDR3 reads CASRSDRGLLYGYTF. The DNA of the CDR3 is TGTGCCAGCAGATCGGACAGGGGACTACTCTATGGCTACACCTTC.

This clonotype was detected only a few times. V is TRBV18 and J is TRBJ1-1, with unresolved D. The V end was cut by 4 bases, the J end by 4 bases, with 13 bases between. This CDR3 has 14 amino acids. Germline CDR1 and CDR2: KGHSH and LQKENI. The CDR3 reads CASSQTLGTTEAFF. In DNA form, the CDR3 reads TGTGCCAGCTCACAAACACTCGGAACCACTGAAGCTTTCTTT.

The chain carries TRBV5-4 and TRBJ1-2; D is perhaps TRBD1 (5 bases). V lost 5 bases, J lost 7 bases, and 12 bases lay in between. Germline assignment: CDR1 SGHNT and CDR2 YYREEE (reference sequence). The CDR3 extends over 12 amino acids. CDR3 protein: CASRRGEGGYTF. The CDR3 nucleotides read TGTGCCAGCAGGAGAGGGGAAGGTGGCTACACCTTC.

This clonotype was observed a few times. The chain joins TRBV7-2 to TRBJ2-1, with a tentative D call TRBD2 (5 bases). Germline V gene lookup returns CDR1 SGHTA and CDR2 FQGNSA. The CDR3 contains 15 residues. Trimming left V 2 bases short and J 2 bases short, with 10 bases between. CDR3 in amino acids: CASSLSPGTYNEQFF. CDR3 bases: TGTGCCAGCAGCTTATCCCCGGGGACCTACAATGAGCAGTTCTTC.

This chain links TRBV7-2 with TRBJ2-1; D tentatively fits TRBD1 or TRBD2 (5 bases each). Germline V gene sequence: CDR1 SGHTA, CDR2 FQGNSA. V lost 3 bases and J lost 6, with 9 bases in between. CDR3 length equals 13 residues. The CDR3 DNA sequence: TGTGCCAGCAGCTTCGGGACCGCCAATGAGCAGTTCTTC. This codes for CASSFGTANEQFF.

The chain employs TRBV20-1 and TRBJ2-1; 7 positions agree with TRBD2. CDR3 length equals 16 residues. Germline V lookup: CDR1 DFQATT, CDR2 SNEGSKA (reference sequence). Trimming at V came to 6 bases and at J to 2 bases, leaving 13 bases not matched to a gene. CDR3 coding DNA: TGCAGTGCCCCTCGCGCGGGAGTGACCACCTACAATGAGCAGTTCTTC. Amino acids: CSAPRAGVTTYNEQFF.

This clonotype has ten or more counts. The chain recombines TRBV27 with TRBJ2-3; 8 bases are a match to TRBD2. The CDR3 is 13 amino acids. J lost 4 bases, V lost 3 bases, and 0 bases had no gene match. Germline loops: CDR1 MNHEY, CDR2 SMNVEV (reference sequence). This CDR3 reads CASSFGRADTQYF. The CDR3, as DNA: TGTGCCAGCAGTTTCGGGAGGGCAGATACGCAGTATTTT.

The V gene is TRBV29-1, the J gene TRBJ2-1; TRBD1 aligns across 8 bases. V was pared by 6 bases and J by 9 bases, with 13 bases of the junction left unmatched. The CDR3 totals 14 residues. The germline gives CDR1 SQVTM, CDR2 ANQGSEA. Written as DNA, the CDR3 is TGCAGCGTCGCAGAGAGACAGGGGTTCGGTGAGCAGTTCTTC. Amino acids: CSVAERQGFGEQFF.

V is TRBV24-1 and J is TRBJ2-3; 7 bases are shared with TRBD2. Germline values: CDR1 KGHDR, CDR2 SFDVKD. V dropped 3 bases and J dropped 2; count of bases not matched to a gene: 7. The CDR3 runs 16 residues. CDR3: CATSDPREGNTDTQYF. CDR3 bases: TGTGCCACCAGTGATCCGAGGGAGGGTAACACAGATACGCAGTATTTT.

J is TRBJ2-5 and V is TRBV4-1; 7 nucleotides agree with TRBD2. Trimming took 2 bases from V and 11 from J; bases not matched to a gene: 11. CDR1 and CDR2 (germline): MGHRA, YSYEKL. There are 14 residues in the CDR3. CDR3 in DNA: TGCGCCAGCAGCCAACCTAGCGGTAGAGGTGAGCAGTACTTC. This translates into CASSQPSGRGEQYF.

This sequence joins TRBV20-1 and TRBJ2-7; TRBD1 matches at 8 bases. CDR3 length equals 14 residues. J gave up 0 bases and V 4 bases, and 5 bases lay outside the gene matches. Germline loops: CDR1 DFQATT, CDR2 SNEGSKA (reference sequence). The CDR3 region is CSATRDRTSYEQYF. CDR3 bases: TGCAGTGCTACCCGGGACAGGACCTCCTACGAGCAGTACTTC.

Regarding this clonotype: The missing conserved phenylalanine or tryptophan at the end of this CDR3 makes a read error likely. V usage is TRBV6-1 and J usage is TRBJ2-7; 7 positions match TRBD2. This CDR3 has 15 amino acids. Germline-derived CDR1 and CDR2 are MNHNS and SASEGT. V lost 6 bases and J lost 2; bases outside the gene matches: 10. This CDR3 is CASSVAAGDPYEQYL. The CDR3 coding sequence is TGTGCCAGCAGCGTAGCGGCGGGAGATCCCTACGAGCAGTACTTA.

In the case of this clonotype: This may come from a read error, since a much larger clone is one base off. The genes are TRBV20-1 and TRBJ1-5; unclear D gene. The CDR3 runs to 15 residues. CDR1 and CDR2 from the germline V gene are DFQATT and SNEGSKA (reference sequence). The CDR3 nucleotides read TGCAGTACTAGAGATGTGACGGCCAGCAATCAGCCCCAGCATTTT. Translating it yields CSTRDVTASNQPQHF.

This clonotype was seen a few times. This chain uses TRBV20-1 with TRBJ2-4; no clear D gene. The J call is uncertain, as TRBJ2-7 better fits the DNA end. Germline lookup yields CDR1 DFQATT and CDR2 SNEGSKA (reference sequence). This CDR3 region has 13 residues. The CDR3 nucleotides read TGCAGCCTGTGTGATTTTGGGAACTACGAGCAGTACTTC. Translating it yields CSLCDFGNYEQYF.

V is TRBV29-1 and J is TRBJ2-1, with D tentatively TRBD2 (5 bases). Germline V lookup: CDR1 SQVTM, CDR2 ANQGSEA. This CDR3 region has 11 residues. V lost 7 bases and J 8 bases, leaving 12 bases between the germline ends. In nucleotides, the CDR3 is TGCAGCGGTGATTGGGGAGATGAGCAGTTCTTC. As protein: CSGDWGDEQFF.

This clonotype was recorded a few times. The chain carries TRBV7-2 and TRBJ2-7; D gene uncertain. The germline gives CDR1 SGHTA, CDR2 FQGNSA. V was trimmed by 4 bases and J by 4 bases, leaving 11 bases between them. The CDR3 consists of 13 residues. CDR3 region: CASSSLGDYEQYF. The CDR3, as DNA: TGTGCCAGCAGCTCCTTAGGAGATTACGAGCAGTACTTC.

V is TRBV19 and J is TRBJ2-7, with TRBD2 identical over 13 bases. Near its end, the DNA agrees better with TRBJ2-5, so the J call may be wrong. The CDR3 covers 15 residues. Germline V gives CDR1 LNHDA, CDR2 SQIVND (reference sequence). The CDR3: CASSSLAGGFETQYF. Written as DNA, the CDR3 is TGTGCCAGTAGCTCACTAGCGGGAGGGTTCGAGACCCAGTACTTC.

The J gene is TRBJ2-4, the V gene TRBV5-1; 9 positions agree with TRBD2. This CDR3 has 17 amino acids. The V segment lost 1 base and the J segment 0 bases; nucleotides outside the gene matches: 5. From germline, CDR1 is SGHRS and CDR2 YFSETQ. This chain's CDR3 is CASSLRLAAIAKNIQYF. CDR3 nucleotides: TGCGCCAGCAGCTTGCGACTAGCGGCTATAGCCAAAAACATTCAGTACTTC.